The 24 T cell receptor beta chains below all came from one sample that was sequenced in a study of STAT5B mutations in CD4+ large granular lymphocyte leukemia. Some clones are missing from TCRdb's copy, which holds only in-frame ones; the method was immunoSEQ multiplex PCR. The sample holds 20,000 or so clones, more than 75% seen once. Sequenced: CD4+ T cells from blood buffy coats. These receptors came from a human donor in good health.

The chain employs TRBV6-4 and TRBJ2-1; unclear D gene. Trimming pared 3 bases from V and 1 base from J, leaving 7 bases between. The CDR3 is made up of 14 amino acids. Per germline, CDR1 MRHNA and CDR2 SNTAGT. CDR3 loop: CASSEAGSYNEQFF. CDR3 nucleotide sequence: TGTGCCAGCAGTGAGGCCGGATCCTACAATGAGCAGTTCTTC.

The sample holds a few counts of this clone. The chain recombines TRBV28 with TRBJ1-5; D call uncertain. The germline V and J ends were trimmed by 2 bases and 1 base, with 3 bases remaining between them. The CDR3 contains 13 residues. Germline assignment: CDR1 MDHEN and CDR2 SYDVKM. CDR3 DNA sequence: TGTGCCAGCAGTTTAGTGAGCAATCAGCCCCAGCATTTT. Its translation: CASSLVSNQPQHF.

The chain links TRBV6-1 to TRBJ1-5; D ambiguous. The CDR3 covers 15 residues. The V and J ends lost 6 bases and 3 bases respectively, with 15 bases between them. Germline values: CDR1 MNHNS, CDR2 SASEGT. CDR3 in DNA: TGTGCCAGCAGCACCACCCGGACGCACAATCAGCCCCAGCATTTT. This codes for CASSTTRTHNQPQHF.

The chain recombines TRBV19 with TRBJ2-3; 11 bases line up with TRBD2. Germline lookup yields CDR1 LNHDA and CDR2 SQIVND (reference sequence). V shed 2 bases, J shed 3 bases, and the junction held 10 bases outside the gene matches. This CDR3 spans 18 amino acids. The CDR3 reads CASSIRRVAGGPTDTQYF. CDR3 bases: TGTGCCAGTAGTATAAGGAGAGTAGCGGGAGGGCCAACAGATACGCAGTATTTT. The complete variable domain, with remaining parts taken from reference TRBV19 and TRBJ2-3, reads DGGITQSPKYLFRKEGQNVTLSCEQNLNHDAMYWYRQDPGQGLRLIYYSQIVNDFQKGDIAEGYSVSREKKESFPLTVTSAQKNPTAFYLCASSIRRVAGGPTDTQYFGPGTRLTVL.

The chain is built from TRBV9 and TRBJ2-1, with D possibly called TRBD1 or TRBD2 (6 bases each). Germline values: CDR1 SGDLS, CDR2 YYNGEE. CDR3 length: 16 residues. V was trimmed by 0 bases and J by 4 bases, leaving 14 bases between them. CDR3 DNA: TGTGCCAGCAGCGTAGGAGATGGGGGGCGGTACAATGAGCAGTTCTTC. Translated, it gives CASSVGDGGRYNEQFF.

The gene calls are TRBV10-2 and TRBJ2-1; TRBD2 is a possible D gene (5 bases). The V end was cut by 4 bases, the J end by 7 bases, with 11 bases between. The CDR3 is 13 amino acids. Germline CDR1 WSHSY, CDR2 SAAADI. The CDR3 DNA sequence: TGCGCCAGCAGTGTCGCCAGGAGGAATGAGCAGTTCTTC. It codes for CASSVARRNEQFF.

V is TRBV6-1 and J is TRBJ1-5; D ambiguous. The length of the CDR3 is 14 residues. V lost 6 bases to trimming and J lost 0 bases, with 9 bases between them. CDR1 is MNHNS, CDR2 SASEGT, per germline. The CDR3 region is CASRADYSNQPQHF. In DNA, the CDR3 is TGTGCCAGCAGGGCCGATTATAGCAATCAGCCCCAGCATTTT.

This chain joins TRBV6-5 and TRBJ1-1; 7 bases agree with TRBD1. After removal of 2 bases from V and 7 bases from J, the junction contained 4 bases not matched to a gene. The CDR3 is 13 residues long. In germline, CDR1 is MNHEY, CDR2 SVGAGI. This CDR3 is CASSYIGGIEAFF. The CDR3 bases are TGTGCCAGCAGTTACATAGGGGGCATTGAAGCTTTCTTT.

This chain joins TRBV5-1 and TRBJ2-3; D perhaps matches TRBD2 (6 bases). The CDR3 has 15 residues. Trimming shortened V by 0 bases and J by 3 bases, and 11 bases separated the two germline ends. Germline assignment: CDR1 SGHRS and CDR2 YFSETQ. Written as DNA, the CDR3 is TGCGCCAGCAGCTTGGGGGGGGTTTCTACAGATACGCAGTATTTT. As protein: CASSLGGVSTDTQYF.

The rearrangement links TRBV7-2 to TRBJ2-2; TRBD1 agrees at 7 bases. Germline V CDR1 and CDR2: SGHTA, FQGNSA. This CDR3 contains 15 residues. J was trimmed by 4 bases and V by 5 bases; bases with no gene match: 7. The CDR3 coding sequence is TGTGCCAGCAGCCTTCGACAGGGATCCACCGGGGAGCTGTTTTTT. Protein: CASSLRQGSTGELFF.

V gene TRBV28 combines with J gene TRBJ1-6, with 7 bases aligning to TRBD1. V lost 8 bases, J lost 7 bases, and 8 bases stayed unmatched. The CDR3 contains 14 residues. The germline V gene has CDR1 MDHEN and CDR2 SYDVKM. DNA for the CDR3: TGTGCCAGCTTATATTCAGGGGGGAATTCACCCCTCCACTTT. As protein: CASLYSGGNSPLHF.

The chain couples TRBV18 to TRBJ2-3; 8 nucleotides line up with TRBD1. Looked up from germline, CDR1 is KGHSH and CDR2 is LQKENI. V was pared by 3 bases and J by 6 bases, with 5 bases of the junction left unmatched. The CDR3 is made up of 14 amino acids. CDR3 in DNA: TGTGCCAGCTCACCCCAGGGGGCAGGGGATACGCAGTATTTT. Translated: CASSPQGAGDTQYF.

The chain couples TRBV4-1 to TRBJ1-1; maybe TRBD1 (6 bases). The CDR3 contains 13 residues. Deletions cut 6 bases from V and 1 base from J, with 9 bases between. Germline-derived CDR1 and CDR2 are MGHRA and YSYEKL. CDR3 DNA sequence: TGCGCCAGCAGTAGGACAGAGAACACTGAAGCTTTCTTT. It codes for CASSRTENTEAFF.

This chain uses TRBV28 with TRBJ2-7; tentatively, D is TRBD2 (6 bases). Between the trimmed V and J ends, which lost 6 bases and 6 bases, there was a span of 18 bases. The CDR3 totals 14 residues. The V gene's germline CDR1 is MDHEN and CDR2 SYDVKM. The CDR3 protein is CASSPPQLGGEQYF. In nucleotides, the CDR3 is TGTGCCAGCAGCCCCCCCCAGTTGGGGGGCGAGCAGTACTTC.

The CDR3: CAISDWSLASYNEQFF. In nucleotides, the CDR3 is TGTGCCATCAGTGATTGGTCGCTAGCATCCTACAATGAGCAGTTCTTC. The gene calls are TRBV10-3 and TRBJ2-1; a weak D match, TRBD2 (5 bases). Trimming cost V 3 bases and J 1 base, with 13 bases left between them. CDR1 and CDR2 (germline): ENHRY, SYGVKD. The CDR3 loop spans 16 amino acids.

V is TRBV7-9 and J is TRBJ2-2; D is unclear. The V end lost 0 bases, the J end lost 1 base, and 12 bases lay between the germline ends. Germline V gene sequence: CDR1 SEHNR, CDR2 FQNEAQ (reference sequence). This CDR3 contains 17 residues. The CDR3 nucleotides read TGTGCCAGCAGCTTAGCCCCCTCGCGGAGGAACACCGGGGAGCTGTTTTTT. The encoded protein is CASSLAPSRRNTGELFF.

This chain connects TRBV5-1 to TRBJ1-5; 7 bases line up with TRBD1. This CDR3 region has 15 residues. V gave up 0 bases and J gave up 4 bases; unmatched junction bases: 4. Germline V CDR1 and CDR2: SGHRS, YFSETQ. The CDR3 sequence: CASSLGDSSNQPQHF. CDR3 bases: TGCGCCAGCAGCTTGGGGGACAGCAGTAATCAGCCCCAGCATTTT.

V is TRBV28 and J is TRBJ1-2; D is unresolved. V gave up 4 bases and J gave up 0 bases, with 6 bases separating them. Germline assignment: CDR1 MDHEN and CDR2 SYDVKM. The CDR3 sequence is 13 residues long. CDR3 in DNA: TGTGCCAGCAGTTCCAGGACTAACTATGGCTACACCTTC. Translated: CASSSRTNYGYTF.

Points on this clone: At one end the junction does not follow the germline gene, possibly because of a read error. The CDR3 loop reads CASSSPGLAGVGETQYF. DNA of the CDR3: TGTGCCAGCTCATCACCGGGACTAGCGGGAGTTGGAGAGACCCAGTACTTC. V usage is TRBV18 and J usage is TRBJ2-5; 14 nucleotides match TRBD2. CDR3 length: 17 amino acids. Germline V gives CDR1 KGHSH, CDR2 LQKENI.

The chain links TRBV10-1 to TRBJ2-5; the D gene is possibly TRBD2 (5 bases). Trimming pared 6 bases from V and 5 bases from J, leaving 13 bases between. In germline, CDR1 is WNHNN, CDR2 SYGVQD (reference sequence). The CDR3 runs 13 residues. DNA of the CDR3: TGCGCCAGCAGCGGCGGAGGTTTGGAGACCCAGTACTTC. It translates to CASSGGGLETQYF.

In its sample, this clone was seen once. The rearrangement uses TRBV18 and TRBJ2-1; TRBD2 aligns across 11 bases. The germline CDR1 and CDR2 sequences are KGHSH and LQKENI. With V trimmed by 4 bases and J by 4 bases, 9 bases remained unmatched. The CDR3 is 17 residues long. The CDR3 region has the DNA TGTGCCAGCTCACAAGAAGGGACTAGCGGAACATACAATGAGCAGTTCTTC. Translating gives CASSQEGTSGTYNEQFF.

This clone is a singleton in its sample. This chain uses TRBV7-3 with TRBJ2-7; the match to TRBD1 covers 7 bases. With 4 bases clipped from V and 2 bases from J, the junction kept 14 bases outside the gene matches. CDR3 length: 17 residues. CDR1 and CDR2 (germline): SGHTA, FQGTGA. The CDR3 bases are TGTGCCAGCAGCTACCCGCCCGGGCAGGGGGACACCTACGAGCAGTACTTC. It encodes CASSYPPGQGDTYEQYF.

The chain couples TRBV6-6 to TRBJ2-1; 7 positions agree with TRBD1. J lost 1 base, V lost 0 bases, and 0 bases had no gene match. The germline V gene encodes CDR1 MNHNY and CDR2 SVGAGI (reference sequence). The CDR3 totals 15 residues. The CDR3 nucleotides are TGTGCCAGCAGTTACTCGGGACAGTCCTACAATGAGCAGTTCTTC. Amino acid sequence: CASSYSGQSYNEQFF.

CDR3 region: CASSPGGLAGGRTGELFF. The DNA for the CDR3 is TGTGCCAGTAGTCCCGGAGGACTAGCGGGAGGAAGGACCGGGGAGCTGTTTTTT. The V gene is TRBV19, the J gene TRBJ2-2; 14 bases agree with TRBD2. V was pared by 5 bases and J by 5 bases, with 10 bases of the junction left unmatched. This CDR3 has 18 residues. CDR1 and CDR2 (germline): LNHDA, SQIVND (reference sequence).